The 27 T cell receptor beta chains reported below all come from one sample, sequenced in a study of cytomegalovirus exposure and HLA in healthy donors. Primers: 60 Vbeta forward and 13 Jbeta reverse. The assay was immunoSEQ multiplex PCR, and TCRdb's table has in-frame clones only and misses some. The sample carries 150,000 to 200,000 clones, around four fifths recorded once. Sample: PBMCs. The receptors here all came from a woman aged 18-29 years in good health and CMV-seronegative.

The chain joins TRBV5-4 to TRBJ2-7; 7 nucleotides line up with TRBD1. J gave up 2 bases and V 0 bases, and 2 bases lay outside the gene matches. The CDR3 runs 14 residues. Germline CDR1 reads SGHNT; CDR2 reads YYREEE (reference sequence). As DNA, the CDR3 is TGTGCCAGCAGCTTGGGGGACAGCCCCTACGAGCAGTACTTC. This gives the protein CASSLGDSPYEQYF.

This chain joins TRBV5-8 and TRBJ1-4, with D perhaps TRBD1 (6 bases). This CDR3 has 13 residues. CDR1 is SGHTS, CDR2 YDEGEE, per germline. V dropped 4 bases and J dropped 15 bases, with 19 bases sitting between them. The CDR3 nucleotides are TGTGCCAGCAGCCCGGCCTACAGGGTTGAGGTGTTTTTT. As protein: CASSPAYRVEVFF.

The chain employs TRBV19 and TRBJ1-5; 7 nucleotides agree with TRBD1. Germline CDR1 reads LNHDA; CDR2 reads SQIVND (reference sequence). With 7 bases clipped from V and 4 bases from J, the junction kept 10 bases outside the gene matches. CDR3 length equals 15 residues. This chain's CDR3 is CASIGSRGQNQPQHF. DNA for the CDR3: TGTGCCAGTATCGGGTCGAGGGGGCAAAATCAGCCCCAGCATTTT.

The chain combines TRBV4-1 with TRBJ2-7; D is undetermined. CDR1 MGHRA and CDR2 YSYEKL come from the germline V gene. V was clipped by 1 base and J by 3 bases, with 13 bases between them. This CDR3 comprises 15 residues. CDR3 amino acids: CASSQAFRVNYEQYF. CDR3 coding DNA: TGCGCCAGCAGCCAAGCTTTTCGGGTGAACTACGAGCAGTACTTC.

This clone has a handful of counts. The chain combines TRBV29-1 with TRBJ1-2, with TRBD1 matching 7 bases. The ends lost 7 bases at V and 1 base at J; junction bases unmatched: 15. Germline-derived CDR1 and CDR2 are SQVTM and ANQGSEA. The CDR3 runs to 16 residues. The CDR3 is CSAAVPGTAINYGYTF. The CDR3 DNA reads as TGCAGCGCCGCAGTACCCGGGACAGCCATTAACTATGGCTACACCTTC.

Here the CDR3 reads CASTRTSGVGETQYF. In DNA form, the CDR3 reads TGTGCCAGCACCCGGACTAGCGGGGTTGGAGAGACCCAGTACTTC. The chain carries TRBV9 and TRBJ2-5; 12 bases line up with TRBD2. V shed 6 bases and J 4 bases; nucleotides not matched to a gene: 7. Germline CDR1 SGDLS, CDR2 YYNGEE. This CDR3 has 15 residues.

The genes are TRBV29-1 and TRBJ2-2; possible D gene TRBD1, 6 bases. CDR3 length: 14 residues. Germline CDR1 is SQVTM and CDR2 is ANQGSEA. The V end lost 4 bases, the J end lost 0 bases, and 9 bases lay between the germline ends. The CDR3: CSVAGGPNTGELFF. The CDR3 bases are TGCAGCGTTGCTGGGGGCCCGAACACCGGGGAGCTGTTTTTT.

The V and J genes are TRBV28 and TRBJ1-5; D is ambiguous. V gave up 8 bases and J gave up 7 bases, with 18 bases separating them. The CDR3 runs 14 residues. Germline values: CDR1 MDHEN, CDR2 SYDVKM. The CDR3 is CASGLGDTPQPQHF. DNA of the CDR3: TGTGCCAGCGGCCTCGGGGATACACCCCAGCCCCAGCATTTT.

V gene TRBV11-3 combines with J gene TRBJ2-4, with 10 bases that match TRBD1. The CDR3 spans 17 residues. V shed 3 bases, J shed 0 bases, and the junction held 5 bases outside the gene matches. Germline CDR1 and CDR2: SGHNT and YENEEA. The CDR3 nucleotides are TGTGCCAGCAGCTTGGGACAGGGGAGACTAGCCAAAAACATTCAGTACTTC. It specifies CASSLGQGRLAKNIQYF.

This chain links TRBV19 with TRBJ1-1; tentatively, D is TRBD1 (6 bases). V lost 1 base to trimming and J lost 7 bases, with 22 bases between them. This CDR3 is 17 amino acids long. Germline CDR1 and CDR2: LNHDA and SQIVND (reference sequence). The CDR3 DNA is TGTGCCAGTAGTATAGGGGCACAGGGTTTGACTTCGGGTGAAGCTTTCTTT. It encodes CASSIGAQGLTSGEAFF.

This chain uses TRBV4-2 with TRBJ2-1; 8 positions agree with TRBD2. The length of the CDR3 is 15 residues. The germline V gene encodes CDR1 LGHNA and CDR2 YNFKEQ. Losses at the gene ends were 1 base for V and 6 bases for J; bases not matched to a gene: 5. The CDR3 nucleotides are TGTGCCAGCAGCCAAGCTACTAGCGGCCCCAATGAGCAGTTCTTC. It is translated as CASSQATSGPNEQFF.

The CDR3 loop is CASSLGGLAGDEQYF. The CDR3 nucleotides read TGCGCCAGCAGCTTGGGGGGACTAGCGGGTGACGAGCAGTACTTC. The chain combines TRBV5-1 with TRBJ2-5; 12 bases agree with TRBD2. Near its end, the DNA agrees better with TRBJ2-7, so the J call may be wrong. Per the germline V gene, CDR1 is SGHRS and CDR2 is YFSETQ. The CDR3 runs to 15 residues.

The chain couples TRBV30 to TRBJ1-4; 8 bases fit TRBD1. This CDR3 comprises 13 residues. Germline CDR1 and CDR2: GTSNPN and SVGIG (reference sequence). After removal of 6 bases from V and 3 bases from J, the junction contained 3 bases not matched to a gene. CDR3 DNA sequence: TGTGCCTGCGGGACAGGCGCTAATGAAAAACTGTTTTTT. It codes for CACGTGANEKLFF.

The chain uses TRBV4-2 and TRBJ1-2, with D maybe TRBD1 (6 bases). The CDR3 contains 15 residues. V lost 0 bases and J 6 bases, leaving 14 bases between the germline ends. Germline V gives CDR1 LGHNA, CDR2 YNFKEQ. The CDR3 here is CASSQDYQGIDGYTF. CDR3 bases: TGTGCCAGCAGCCAAGATTACCAGGGGATAGATGGCTACACCTTC.

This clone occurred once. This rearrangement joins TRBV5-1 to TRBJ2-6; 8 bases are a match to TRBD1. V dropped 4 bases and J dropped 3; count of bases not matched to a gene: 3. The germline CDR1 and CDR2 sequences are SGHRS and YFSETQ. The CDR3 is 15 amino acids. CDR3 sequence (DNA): TGCGCCAGCAGCCCTACAGGGGGTGGGGCCAACGTCCTGACTTTC. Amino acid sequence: CASSPTGGGANVLTF.

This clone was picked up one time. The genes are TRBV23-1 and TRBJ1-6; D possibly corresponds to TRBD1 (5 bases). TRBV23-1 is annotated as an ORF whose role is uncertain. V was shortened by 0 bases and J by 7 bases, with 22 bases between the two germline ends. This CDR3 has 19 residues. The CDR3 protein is CASSQSSGGEGFGNSPLHF. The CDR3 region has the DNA TGCGCCAGCAGTCAATCCTCCGGGGGGGAAGGCTTCGGGAATTCACCCCTCCACTTT.

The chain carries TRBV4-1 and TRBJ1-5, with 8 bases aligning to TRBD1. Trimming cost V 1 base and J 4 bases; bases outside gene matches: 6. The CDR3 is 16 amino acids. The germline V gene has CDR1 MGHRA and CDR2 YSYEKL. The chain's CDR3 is CASSQARGQGNQPQHF. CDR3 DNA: TGCGCCAGCAGCCAAGCCCGCGGACAGGGTAATCAGCCCCAGCATTTT.

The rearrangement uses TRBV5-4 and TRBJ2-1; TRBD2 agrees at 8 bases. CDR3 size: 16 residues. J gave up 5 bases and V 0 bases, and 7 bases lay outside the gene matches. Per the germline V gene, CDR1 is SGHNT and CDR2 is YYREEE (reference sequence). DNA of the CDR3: TGTGCCAGCAGCTTGGGCGGGAGGCAAGGAAACAATGAGCAGTTCTTC. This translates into CASSLGGRQGNNEQFF.

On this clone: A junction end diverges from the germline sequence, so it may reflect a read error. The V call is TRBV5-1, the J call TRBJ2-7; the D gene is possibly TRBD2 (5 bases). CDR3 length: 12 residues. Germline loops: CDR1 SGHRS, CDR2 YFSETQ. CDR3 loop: CASSLGEYEQYF. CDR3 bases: TGCGCCAGTAGCTTGGGAGAATACGAGCAGTACTTC.

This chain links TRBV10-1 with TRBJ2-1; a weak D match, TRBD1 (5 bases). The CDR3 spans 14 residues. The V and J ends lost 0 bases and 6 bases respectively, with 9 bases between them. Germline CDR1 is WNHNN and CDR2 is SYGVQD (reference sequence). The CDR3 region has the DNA TGCGCCAGCAGTGAGTCATCAGGGCCCAATGAGCAGTTCTTC. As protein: CASSESSGPNEQFF.

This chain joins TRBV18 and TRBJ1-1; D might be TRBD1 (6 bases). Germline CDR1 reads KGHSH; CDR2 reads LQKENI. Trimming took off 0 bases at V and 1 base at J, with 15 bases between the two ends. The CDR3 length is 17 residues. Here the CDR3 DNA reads TGTGCCAGCTCACCACCGGGTCAGGGGTATGGGAACACTGAAGCTTTCTTT. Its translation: CASSPPGQGYGNTEAFF.

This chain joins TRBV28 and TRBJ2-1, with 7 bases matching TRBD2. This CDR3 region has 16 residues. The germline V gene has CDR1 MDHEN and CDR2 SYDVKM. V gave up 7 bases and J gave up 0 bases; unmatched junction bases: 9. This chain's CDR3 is CASTPTGGSSYNEQFF. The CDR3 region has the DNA TGTGCCAGCACCCCCACGGGCGGGAGCTCCTACAATGAGCAGTTCTTC.

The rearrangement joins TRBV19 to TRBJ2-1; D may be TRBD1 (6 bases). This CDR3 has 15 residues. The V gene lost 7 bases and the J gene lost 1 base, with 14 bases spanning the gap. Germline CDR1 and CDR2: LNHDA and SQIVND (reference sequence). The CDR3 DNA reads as TGTGCCAGTAAAGCCTGGACAGCTTCCTACAATGAGCAGTTCTTC. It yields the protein CASKAWTASYNEQFF.

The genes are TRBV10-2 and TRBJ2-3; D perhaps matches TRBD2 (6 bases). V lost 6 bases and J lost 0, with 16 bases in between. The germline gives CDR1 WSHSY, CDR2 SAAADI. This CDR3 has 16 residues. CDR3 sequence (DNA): TGCGCCAGCAGCCTCCGACTAGACTTAAGCACAGATACGCAGTATTTT. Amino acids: CASSLRLDLSTDTQYF.

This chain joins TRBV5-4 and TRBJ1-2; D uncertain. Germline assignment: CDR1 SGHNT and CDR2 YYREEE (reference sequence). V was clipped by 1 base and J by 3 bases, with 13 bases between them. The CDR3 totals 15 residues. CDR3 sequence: CASSLTPDAHYGYTF. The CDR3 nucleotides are TGTGCCAGCAGCTTGACCCCAGATGCCCACTATGGCTACACCTTC.

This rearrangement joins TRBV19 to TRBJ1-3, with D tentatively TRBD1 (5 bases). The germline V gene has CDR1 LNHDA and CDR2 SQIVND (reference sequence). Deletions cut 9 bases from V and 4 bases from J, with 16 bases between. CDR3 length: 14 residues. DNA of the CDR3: TGTGCCAGCACAGGACGAGAGCTGGGAAACACCATATATTTT. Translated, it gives CASTGRELGNTIYF.

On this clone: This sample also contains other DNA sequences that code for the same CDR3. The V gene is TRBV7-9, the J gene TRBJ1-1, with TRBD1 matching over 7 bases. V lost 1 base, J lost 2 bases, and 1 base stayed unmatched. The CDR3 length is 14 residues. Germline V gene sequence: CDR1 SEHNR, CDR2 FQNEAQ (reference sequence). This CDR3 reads CASSLGTGNTEAFF. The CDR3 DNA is TGTGCCAGCAGCTTAGGGACAGGAAACACTGAAGCTTTCTTT.